The 32 T cell receptor beta chains below all came from one sample that was sequenced in a study of T cells in Graves' hyperthyroidism and ophthalmopathy (dated by TCRdb to about 2019). The library was made by multiplex PCR. Reads for this sample came from an Illumina HiSeq 2000. Amplification of TCR beta CDR3 regions was carried out from RNA transcripts. A first-round RT-PCR of the TCR CDR3 used the HTBI primer set with the Qiagen OneStep RT-PCR kit. TCRdb reprocessing: public reads trimmed at Q25 with fastp, clones called with MiXCR, in-frame beta chains kept. Records with the same CDR3 protein are collapsed into one entry carrying the most frequent genes and DNA. The sample has roughly 240,000 distinct CDR3 sequences on record, around 24% of them singletons. The ten most abundant clones make up roughly 40% of the sample. Sequencing input: blood. The receptors here all came from a woman between 40 and 55 years old with Graves' ophthalmopathy.

This clonotype has ten or more counts. V and J are TRBV2 and TRBJ1-1, with D perhaps matching TRBD1 (5 bases). CDR3 length: 14 amino acids. V was clipped by 6 bases and J by 8 bases, with 19 bases between them. Germline V CDR1 and CDR2: SNHLY, FYNNEI. CDR3 amino acids: CASRHPGLGPEAFF. DNA for the CDR3: TGTGCCAGCAGACATCCGGGGCTCGGTCCGGAAGCTTTCTTT.

The chain uses TRBV27 and TRBJ2-5, with D uncertain. The CDR3 covers 13 residues. Germline values: CDR1 MNHEY, CDR2 SMNVEV (reference sequence). Trimming pared 2 bases from V and 1 base from J, leaving 5 bases between. The CDR3 nucleotides read TGTGCCAGCAGTTTAGTCGCCCAAGAGACCCAGTACTTC. Protein sequence: CASSLVAQETQYF.

This clonotype was recorded at least ten times. For the CDR3, the DNA is TGTGCCACCAGCTTACGGACAGGGGGCGGCTATGGCTACACCTTC. Amino acids: CATSLRTGGGYGYTF. The rearrangement links TRBV15 to TRBJ1-2, with 11 bases matching TRBD1. CDR1 and CDR2 (germline): LNHNV, YYDKDF (reference sequence). This CDR3 region has 15 residues. V lost 5 bases, J lost 4 bases, and 6 bases stayed unmatched.

There are a few counts of this clonotype. The gene calls are TRBV10-2 and TRBJ1-1; D is uncertain. CDR3 length equals 12 residues. Deletions cut 4 bases from V and 2 bases from J, with 5 bases between. CDR1 is WSHSY and CDR2 is SAAADI in the germline V gene. The chain's CDR3 is CASSAINTEAFF. The CDR3 nucleotides read TGCGCCAGCAGTGCGATTAACACTGAAGCTTTCTTT.

This clonotype has ten or more counts. The V call is TRBV28, the J call TRBJ2-7; 12 nucleotides agree with TRBD2. CDR3 length: 15 amino acids. Germline loops: CDR1 MDHEN, CDR2 SYDVKM. With 6 bases clipped from V and 3 bases from J, the junction kept 6 bases outside the gene matches. CDR3 loop: CASRPTSGRYYEQYF. As DNA, the CDR3 is TGTGCCAGCAGACCGACTAGCGGGAGATACTACGAGCAGTACTTC.

This sequence joins TRBV12-3 or TRBV12-4 and TRBJ2-7; the D call may be TRBD1 or TRBD2 (5 bases each). V lost 5 bases and J 7 bases, leaving 18 bases between the germline ends. This CDR3 is 14 amino acids long. The CDR3 region is CASSPGTPGWEQYF. Here the CDR3 DNA reads TGTGCCAGCAGTCCCGGGACCCCCGGCTGGGAGCAGTACTTC.

This clonotype occurred many times. This chain connects TRBV2 to TRBJ1-5; D is ambiguous. The germline CDR1 and CDR2 sequences are SNHLY and FYNNEI. V dropped 0 bases and J dropped 6 bases, with 12 bases sitting between them. CDR3 length equals 15 residues. The CDR3 reads CASSEAPLSPQPQHF. The CDR3 DNA is TGTGCCAGCAGTGAAGCTCCCCTAAGCCCTCAGCCCCAGCATTTT. Full variable domain (missing parts from reference TRBV2 and TRBJ1-5): EPEVTQTPSHQVTQMGQEVILRCVPISNHLYFYWYRQILGQKVEFLVSFYNNEISEKSEIFDDQFSVERPDGSNFTLKIRSTKLEDSAMYFCASSEAPLSPQPQHFGDGTRLSIL.

This clonotype has only a few counts. The junction departs from germline at one end; a sequencing error may be responsible. The chain joins TRBV18 to TRBJ1-5; weak D call: TRBD1 (5 bases). This CDR3 has 16 amino acids. Germline V CDR1 and CDR2: KGHSH, LQKENI. CDR3 residues: CASSPPAGHGNLPQHF. In DNA form, the CDR3 reads TGTGCCAGCTCACCACCGGCCGGACACGGCAATCTGCCCCAGCATTTT.

The table lists this clonotype with many counts. As DNA, the CDR3 is TGCAGCGTGGCCAAACTAGCGGGACGCCAAGAGACCCAGTACTTC. Protein: CSVAKLAGRQETQYF. The genes are TRBV29-1 and TRBJ2-5, with 10 bases matching TRBD2. V lost 6 bases to trimming and J lost 1 base; unmatched junction nucleotides: 8. The CDR3 is made up of 15 amino acids. The germline V gene encodes CDR1 SQVTM and CDR2 ANQGSEA.

Ten or more counts support this clonotype. The CDR3 region has the DNA TGTGCCAGCAGTCCCCCGGCAGGGAACACTGAAGCTTTCTTT. Its translation is CASSPPAGNTEAFF. The genes are TRBV28 and TRBJ1-1; D unresolved. CDR1 and CDR2 from the germline V gene are MDHEN and SYDVKM. The CDR3 loop spans 14 amino acids. Trimming took off 5 bases at V and 1 base at J, with 11 bases between the two ends.

This clonotype showed up many times. The gene calls are TRBV28 and TRBJ2-7; 9 nucleotides align to TRBD2. This CDR3 has 12 residues. Per the germline V gene, CDR1 is MDHEN and CDR2 is SYDVKM. V shed 4 bases and J 13 bases; nucleotides not matched to a gene: 8. CDR3 region: CASSSSGLAFYF. CDR3 DNA sequence: TGTGCCAGCAGTTCCTCCGGACTAGCGTTCTACTTC.

The V gene is TRBV12-5, the J gene TRBJ1-3, with 8 positions matching TRBD1. Trimming cost V 6 bases and J 6 bases; bases outside gene matches: 4. The CDR3 is 13 residues long. Germline V CDR1 and CDR2: LGHNT, FRNRAP. The CDR3 DNA sequence: TGTGCTAGTGGCCGGACAGGGCTAAACACCATATATTTT. This codes for CASGRTGLNTIYF.

In this sample, this clonotype turned up many times. The rearrangement links TRBV9 to TRBJ2-5, with 8 bases fitting TRBD2. The junction had 4 bases not matched to a gene; V was cut back by 2 bases and J by 4 bases. The germline gives CDR1 SGDLS, CDR2 YYNGEE. The CDR3 length is 14 residues. CDR3 bases: TGTGCCAGCAGCGTTAGGGGACTAGGAGAGACCCAGTACTTC. This gives the protein CASSVRGLGETQYF.

Notes on this clonotype: A read error may account for a junction end that differs from germline. The chain has TRBV20-1 and TRBJ1-2; a possible D gene is TRBD1 (5 bases). The CDR3 runs 10 residues. Germline values: CDR1 DFQATT, CDR2 SNEGSKA (reference sequence). This CDR3 is CTVQEYGYIF. DNA of the CDR3: TGCACTGTACAGGAGTATGGCTACATCTTC.

This clonotype showed up just a few times. The chain couples TRBV6-5 to TRBJ2-7; no clear D. The CDR3 length is 14 residues. The V gene lost 1 base and the J gene lost 5 bases, with 12 bases spanning the gap. CDR1 and CDR2 (germline): MNHEY, SVGAGI. The CDR3 sequence: CASSYYGKTDEQYF. The CDR3 DNA reads as TGTGCCAGCAGTTACTATGGGAAAACAGACGAGCAGTACTTC.

This rearrangement joins TRBV29-1 to TRBJ2-7; D possibly corresponds to TRBD2 (7 bases). The V and J ends lost 5 bases and 5 bases respectively, with 19 bases between them. Germline V gene data show CDR1 as SQVTM and CDR2 as ANQGSEA. The CDR3 sequence is 14 residues long. Here the CDR3 DNA reads TGCAGCGTTCTCGGGACACCGACTAGCAACGAGCAGTACTTC. It translates to CSVLGTPTSNEQYF.

This clonotype appeared a few times. The chain is built from TRBV27 and TRBJ2-1, with a possible D match to TRBD1 (6 bases). V gave up 8 bases and J gave up 6 bases, with 17 bases separating them. This CDR3 spans 14 amino acids. Germline CDR1 reads MNHEY; CDR2 reads SMNVEV (reference sequence). The CDR3 DNA follows: TGTGCCAGCCCCCGTGGGGGCCGCGGCAATGAGCAGTTCTTC. Its translation: CASPRGGRGNEQFF.

This clonotype was seen ten or more times. The rearrangement uses TRBV3-1 and TRBJ1-1; weak D call: TRBD1 (5 bases). V dropped 6 bases and J dropped 4 bases, with 15 bases sitting between them. Germline V gene data show CDR1 as LGHDT and CDR2 as YNNKEL (reference sequence). CDR3 length equals 14 residues. The CDR3 DNA is TGTGCCAGCAGTTCCAGGGTGGGAGGCACTGAAGCTTTCTTT. Translated: CASSSRVGGTEAFF. Filled out from reference TRBV3-1 and TRBJ1-1, the complete variable domain reads DTAVSQTPKYLVTQMGNDKSIKCEQNLGHDTMYWYKQDSKKFLKIMFSYNNKELIINETVPNRFSPKSPDKAHLNLHINSLELGDSAVYFCASSSRVGGTEAFFGQGTRLTVV.

J is TRBJ1-2 and V is TRBV29-1; D is unclear. This CDR3 has 14 residues. With 6 bases removed from V and 0 bases from J, the gap between germline ends came to 14 bases. CDR1 is SQVTM and CDR2 is ANQGSEA in the germline V gene. The chain's CDR3 is CSVLTAAANYGYTF. The CDR3 nucleotides read TGCAGCGTCCTCACCGCCGCAGCTAACTATGGCTACACCTTC. Supplemented by reference TRBV29-1 and TRBJ1-2, the full variable domain reads SAVISQKPSRDICQRGTSLTIQCQVDSQVTMMFWYRQQPGQSLTLIATANQGSEATYESGFVIDKFPISRPNLTFSTLTVSNMSPEDSSIYLCSVLTAAANYGYTFGSGTRLTVV.

The rearrangement links TRBV7-2 to TRBJ2-7; perhaps TRBD1 as D (5 bases). Looked up from germline, CDR1 is SGHTA and CDR2 is FQGNSA. The V end was cut by 4 bases, the J end by 2 bases, with 12 bases between. This CDR3 is built from 14 residues. The DNA of the CDR3 is TGTGCCAGCAGCTCCGTGACAGTAACCTACGAGCAGTACTTC. It codes for CASSSVTVTYEQYF.

This clonotype occurred a few times. The chain carries TRBV18 and TRBJ1-1; D not certain. Trimming took off 3 bases at V and 3 bases at J, with 20 bases between the two ends. Germline V CDR1 and CDR2: KGHSH, LQKENI. The CDR3 contains 17 residues. CDR3 residues: CASSPTPPGYSDTEAFF. The CDR3 nucleotides read TGTGCCAGCTCACCCACCCCCCCGGGGTACTCGGACACTGAAGCTTTCTTT.

In its sample, this clonotype was seen many times. The chain uses TRBV4-1 and TRBJ1-1; 7 bases agree with TRBD1. Germline V gene sequence: CDR1 MGHRA, CDR2 YSYEKL. V was clipped by 0 bases and J by 1 base; unmatched bases: 2. This CDR3 has 15 amino acids. The CDR3 protein is CASSQEQGRNTEAFF. CDR3 DNA: TGCGCCAGCAGCCAAGAACAGGGGCGGAACACTGAAGCTTTCTTT.

There are many counts of this clonotype. The gene calls are TRBV28 and TRBJ1-5; D is possibly TRBD1 (5 bases). This CDR3 is 16 amino acids long. Germline loops: CDR1 MDHEN, CDR2 SYDVKM. Between the trimmed V and J ends, which lost 5 bases and 0 bases, there was a span of 14 bases. For the CDR3, the DNA is TGTGCCAGCAGTGGGACTCTACCAACTAGCAATCAGCCCCAGCATTTT. Translating gives CASSGTLPTSNQPQHF.

This chain connects TRBV4-1 to TRBJ2-2, with D maybe TRBD1 (6 bases). CDR1 is MGHRA and CDR2 is YSYEKL in the germline V gene. This CDR3 is 16 amino acids long. V lost 7 bases to trimming and J lost 4 bases, with 19 bases between them. The CDR3 loop reads CASTTSPGHSTGELFF. The CDR3 coding sequence is TGCGCCAGCACGACATCACCGGGACACAGCACCGGGGAGCTGTTTTTT.

The rearrangement joins TRBV30 to TRBJ1-2, with TRBD1 identical over 7 bases. The germline gives CDR1 GTSNPN, CDR2 SVGIG (reference sequence). This CDR3 has 12 residues. Trimming removed 8 bases from V and 1 base from J; junction bases left unmatched: 4. The CDR3 coding sequence is TGTGCCCGGGACAGATATAACTATGGCTACACCTTC. Amino acids: CARDRYNYGYTF.

This chain joins TRBV6-1 and TRBJ2-7; D ambiguous. The CDR3 has 12 residues. Looked up from germline, CDR1 is MNHNS and CDR2 is SASEGT. Deletions cut 8 bases from V and 4 bases from J, with 12 bases between. The CDR3 DNA reads TGTGCCAGCCGGAGCCTGCCATACGAGCAGTACTTC. Its protein is CASRSLPYEQYF.

This clonotype was observed at least ten times. An end of the junction does not agree with germline; a read error may underlie this. The chain has TRBV5-1 and TRBJ1-1; 7 bases are shared with TRBD1. Germline V gene data show CDR1 as SGHRS and CDR2 as YFSETQ. The CDR3 loop spans 14 amino acids. Here the CDR3 reads CASSPGTVNTEAFF. The CDR3 DNA is TGTGCCAGTAGTCCGGGGACAGTGAACACTGAAGCTTTCTTT.

This clonotype was seen repeatedly, ten times or more. The rearrangement uses TRBV24-1 and TRBJ2-5; TRBD1 aligns across 8 bases. This CDR3 has 16 residues. Germline CDR1 is KGHDR and CDR2 is SFDVKD. Trimming took 4 bases from V and 2 from J; bases not matched to a gene: 8. This CDR3 is CATSDPPTGVQETQYF. CDR3 DNA sequence: TGTGCCACCAGTGACCCTCCGACAGGGGTTCAAGAGACCCAGTACTTC.

This clonotype was seen ten or more times. The chain carries TRBV4-1 and TRBJ2-7; 7 nucleotides match TRBD2. The germline V gene has CDR1 MGHRA and CDR2 YSYEKL. The CDR3 totals 14 residues. The ends lost 1 base at V and 7 bases at J; junction bases unmatched: 7. For the CDR3, the DNA is TGCGCCAGCAGCCAAGTCGGCGGGGGAGATGAGCAGTACTTC. This encodes CASSQVGGGDEQYF.

This clonotype was counted many times. The chain has TRBV2 and TRBJ1-2; D is unclear. Germline values: CDR1 SNHLY, CDR2 FYNNEI. This CDR3 region has 11 residues. V was clipped by 7 bases and J by 2 bases, with 5 bases between them. CDR3 amino acids: CASTQNYGYTF. The CDR3 DNA sequence: TGTGCCAGCACACAAAACTATGGCTACACCTTC.

This clonotype was counted many times. The chain couples TRBV5-1 to TRBJ2-2; D is uncertain. V was shortened by 4 bases and J by 0 bases, with 7 bases between the two germline ends. This CDR3 spans 14 amino acids. The germline V gene has CDR1 SGHRS and CDR2 YFSETQ. The CDR3 nucleotides read TGCGCCAGCAGCCCCACATCGAACACCGGGGAGCTGTTTTTT. It is translated as CASSPTSNTGELFF.

This clonotype has at least ten counts. V and J are TRBV28 and TRBJ2-6; unclear D gene. The CDR3 runs to 14 residues. Germline CDR1 MDHEN, CDR2 SYDVKM. Trimming pared 2 bases from V and 3 bases from J, leaving 5 bases between. The CDR3 DNA reads TGTGCCAGCAGTTTAAGAGGTGGGGCCAACGTCCTGACTTTC. Its translation: CASSLRGGANVLTF.